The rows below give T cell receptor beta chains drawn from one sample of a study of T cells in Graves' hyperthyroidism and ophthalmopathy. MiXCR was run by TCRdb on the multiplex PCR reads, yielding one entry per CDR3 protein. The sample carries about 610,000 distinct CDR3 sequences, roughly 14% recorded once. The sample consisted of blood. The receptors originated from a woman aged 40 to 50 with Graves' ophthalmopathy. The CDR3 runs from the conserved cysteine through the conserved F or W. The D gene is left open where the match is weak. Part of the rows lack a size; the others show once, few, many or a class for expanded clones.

DNA: TGTGCCAGCAGTTTATCCCAGGACAGGAACTACGAGCAGTACTTC; CDR3: CASSLSQDRNYEQYF; D: TRBD1; J: TRBJ2-7; V: TRBV27; size: NA
DNA: TGTGCCAGCAGCTTTGGGACAGGCTATGGGGAGACCCAGTACTTC; CDR3: CASSFGTGYGETQYF; D: TRBD1; J: TRBJ2-5; V: TRBV7-8; size: many
DNA: TGTGCCAGCAGTCCCAGTTCCGGGACGTTAGGTTTT; CDR3: CASSPSSGTLGF; D: NA; J: TRBJ1-5; V: TRBV12-3/TRBV12-4; size: many
DNA: TGTGCCAGCAGTTTCCAGGGGCCGTCGTACGAGCAGTACTTC; CDR3: CASSFQGPSYEQYF; D: NA; J: TRBJ2-7; V: TRBV27; size: many
DNA: TGTGCCAGCGGCCCAGGTCGGAAACAAGAGACCCAGTACTTC; CDR3: CASGPGRKQETQYF; D: NA; J: TRBJ2-5; V: TRBV6-2/TRBV6-3; size: many
DNA: TGCAGCTGTACGACAGGCTCTGGAAACACCATATATTTT; CDR3: CSCTTGSGNTIYF; D: NA; J: TRBJ1-3; V: TRBV29-1; size: many
DNA: TGTGCCAGCAGATTAGCGGGGCTGAACACTGAAGCTTTCTTT; CDR3: CASRLAGLNTEAFF; D: NA; J: TRBJ1-1; V: TRBV7-2; size: many
DNA: TGTGCCAGCAGGAGGTTCAACACCTACGAGCAGTACTTC; CDR3: CASRRFNTYEQYF; D: NA; J: TRBJ2-7; V: TRBV6-5; size: many
DNA: TGTGCCAGCAGCTATAGCGGGAGAGGGTACGAGCAGTACTTC; CDR3: CASSYSGRGYEQYF; D: TRBD2; J: TRBJ2-7; V: TRBV7-9; size: many
DNA: TGCAGTGCTTTTAGGACAGGGGAAGAGACCCAGTACTTC; CDR3: CSAFRTGEETQYF; D: TRBD1; J: TRBJ2-5; V: TRBV20-1; size: many
DNA: TGCAGTGCAGGGGACCTCTATAATTCACCCCTCCACTTT; CDR3: CSAGDLYNSPLHF; D: NA; J: TRBJ1-6; V: TRBV20-1; size: many
DNA: TGCAGCGTTGAAAAAACAGGGGGGGAGACCCAGTACTTC; CDR3: CSVEKTGGETQYF; D: TRBD1; J: TRBJ2-5; V: TRBV29-1; size: few
DNA: TGTGCCAGTAGCATCCCTCCTTGGACAGCAAAAAGTGGGAGCAATCAGCCCCAGCATTTT; CDR3: CASSIPPWTAKSGSNQPQHF; D: NA; J: TRBJ1-5; V: TRBV19; size: NA
DNA: TGTGCCAGCAGCTTATTATCGGGACTAGCGGGCGGGGAGCTGTTTTTT; CDR3: CASSLLSGLAGGELFF; D: TRBD2; J: TRBJ2-2; V: TRBV11-1; size: NA
DNA: TGTGCCAGTCAACAGGGATGGGGAGAGACCCAGTACTTC; CDR3: CASQQGWGETQYF; D: NA; J: TRBJ2-5; V: TRBV6-1; size: many
DNA: TGTGCCAGCGGCCCACAGGAGTACCAAGAGACCCAGTACTTC; CDR3: CASGPQEYQETQYF; D: NA; J: TRBJ2-5; V: TRBV12-3/TRBV12-4; size: many
DNA: TGTGCCACCGGTGGGGGACTCGAGCAGTACTTC; CDR3: CATGGGLEQYF; D: NA; J: TRBJ2-7; V: TRBV19; size: few
DNA: TGTGCCAGCAGGCCTACGGGGTACTATGGCTACACCTTC; CDR3: CASRPTGYYGYTF; D: NA; J: TRBJ1-2; V: TRBV7-2; size: many
DNA: TGTGCCAGCAGTACCCGACAGGCCGAGCAGTACTTC; CDR3: CASSTRQAEQYF; D: NA; J: TRBJ2-7; V: TRBV6-5; size: many
DNA: TGCAGCATTGGACGCCCGGGCACTGAAGCTTTCTTT; CDR3: CSIGRPGTEAFF; D: NA; J: TRBJ1-1; V: TRBV29-1; size: many
DNA: TGTGCCAGCAGTTTAAACGCGAATTCCTATGGCTACACCTTC; CDR3: CASSLNANSYGYTF; D: NA; J: TRBJ1-2; V: TRBV28; size: many
DNA: TGTGCCAGCAGTTCGCAGGGGGAAAGAGCGGGAGGGGAGCTGTTTTTT; CDR3: CASSSQGERAGGELFF; D: NA; J: TRBJ2-2; V: TRBV28; size: medium-sized
DNA: TGTGCCAGCAGCGTAGTTCCTTCGAACACTGAAGCTTTCTTT; CDR3: CASSVVPSNTEAFF; D: NA; J: TRBJ1-1; V: TRBV9; size: NA
DNA: TGTGCCAGCAGCTTAGGTTTAGCAACGGGTGAGCAGTACTTC; CDR3: CASSLGLATGEQYF; D: NA; J: TRBJ2-7; V: TRBV11-2; size: many
DNA: TGCGCCAGCAGCCAAGAGAAGCGGGGGACATACGAGCAGTACTTC; CDR3: CASSQEKRGTYEQYF; D: TRBD2; J: TRBJ2-7; V: TRBV4-1; size: few
DNA: TGTGCCAGCAGCCCCATCCTTCCATCCTATGGCTACACCTTC; CDR3: CASSPILPSYGYTF; D: NA; J: TRBJ1-2; V: TRBV28; size: many
DNA: TGTGCCAGCAGCCAAGATCCAGGAGCCAATCAGCCCCAGCATTTT; CDR3: CASSQDPGANQPQHF; D: NA; J: TRBJ1-5; V: TRBV3-1; size: few